The present entry profiles one T cell receptor beta chain with its context. Its specific antigen is unknown. Base qualities are missing; no much larger clone stands one base away. The entry originates in a study of blood T cell repertoires in COVID-19 (TCRdb year 2020). A note on the overall study: Samples from collaborators originated in the United States, Italy and Spain and spanned both the acute and convalescent phases of COVID-19. The prospective study material was composed of cDNA or gDNA derived from T cells, B-cell-depleted T cells, or PBMCs. The repertoires were made available in a free public database intended to serve as a resource for research on the immune response to SARS-CoV-2. Subjects who had been exposed to COVID-19, were actively infected with it, or had recovered from it provided the deeply sampled blood TCRbeta repertoires that made up the dataset. Where HLA class I and class II types were available, the types were taken from metadata supplied by the sample provider, not from assay-based typing. Samples came from the ongoing ImmuneRACE study (first 160 participants) plus 1,254 subjects from 6 global collaborators. The sample metadata nearly always contained a de-identified subject ID, COVID-19 status, age in years and sex. General study outcomes and caveats: The amount of clinical and demographic metadata varied by source and participant and was provided uncurated.

Collaborating institutions collected whole blood in K2EDTA tubes following their own protocols. Collaborator samples were shipped for TCRbeta analysis as frozen whole blood, isolated PBMCs, or DNA extracted from either sample type. The immunoSEQ Assay, a bias-controlled multiplex PCR, was used to amplify TCRbeta CDR3 regions from genomic DNA. The authors' analysis ran thus. The number of nucleated cells in each sample was estimated from the amplification of reference gene primers within the assay. Sequence reads were collapsed and filtered to measure the absolute abundance of every unique TCRbeta CDR3 rearrangement. For each sample, productive Simpson clonality was calculated by taking the square root of Simpson's diversity index across productive rearrangements. The clones in this table, taken by TCRdb from immuneACCESS, are in-frame only. Not every clone is retained; where verified, under half of the shortfall comes from an unresolved V gene, and the cause of the rest is unknown. That table supplies the V and J calls and clone size; D and trimming were determined from the DNA. The sample table holds tens of thousands of clones, of which roughly 90% were seen once. The top ten hold under 4% of the sample.

V has 5 bases trimmed and J has 4 bases trimmed; junction bases matching no gene number 5. CDR1 and CDR2 are read off the germline V gene as SGHRS and YFSETQ. There are 14 amino acids in the CDR3, from cysteine to phenylalanine inclusive. Only the CDR3 DNA is retained, 42 bases long and in frame from the first base. The specimen sequenced was peripheral blood. The rearranged segments are TRBV5-1 and TRBJ1-4, and TRBD1 aligns with 7 junction nucleotides. This sequence originates from a man in his 60s with acute or convalescent COVID-19. This receptor has the CDR3 CASRRGLGNEKLFF. The sequenced DNA: TGCGCCAGCAGAAGGGGGCTAGGTAATGAAAAACTGTTTTTT.